The 15 T cell receptor beta chains presented below share a single source sample, sequenced in a study of blood T cell repertoires in COVID-19. Method: immunoSEQ multiplex PCR; TCRdb's copy keeps in-frame clones and lacks some. The profile shows 140,000 or so clones, 80% to 90% of them singletons. Material for sequencing was peripheral blood. Receptors were obtained from a woman between 50 and 59 years old with acute or convalescent COVID-19.

The rearrangement links TRBV7-3 to TRBJ1-1; no clear D gene. CDR3 length equals 13 residues. Germline V gives CDR1 SGHTA, CDR2 FQGTGA. Trimming pared 5 bases from V and 3 bases from J, leaving 10 bases between. The CDR3 is CASSPRSDTEAFF. The CDR3 bases are TGTGCCAGCAGCCCCCGGTCGGACACTGAAGCTTTCTTT.

The chain links TRBV3-1 (or the pseudogene TRBV3-2) to TRBJ1-3; D is possibly TRBD1 (6 bases). Germline CDR1 LGHDT, CDR2 YNNKEL (reference sequence). Trimming took 6 bases from V and 3 from J, leaving 12 bases between them. The CDR3 is 14 residues long. CDR3 sequence reads: CASRGTWSGNTIYF. The DNA of the CDR3 is TGTGCCAGCAGAGGGACATGGAGTGGAAACACCATATATTTT.

The rearrangement links TRBV24-1 to TRBJ2-7; 10 bases agree with TRBD1. CDR1 is KGHDR, CDR2 SFDVKD, per germline. V gave up 6 bases and J gave up 5 bases; unmatched junction bases: 3. This CDR3 is 13 amino acids long. CDR3 loop: CATSRQGADEQYF. The CDR3 nucleotides read TGTGCCACCAGTAGACAGGGGGCTGACGAGCAGTACTTC.

This rearrangement joins TRBV6-5 to TRBJ1-2; D uncertain. V was cut by 3 bases and J by 0 bases, with 8 bases left in between. CDR1 and CDR2 (germline): MNHEY, SVGAGI. The CDR3 is made up of 14 amino acids. CDR3 sequence: CASSYRSPNYGYTF. CDR3 DNA: TGTGCCAGCAGTTATAGGAGTCCTAACTATGGCTACACCTTC.

The chain recombines TRBV19 with TRBJ2-7, with D possibly TRBD1 on 7 matching bases. The CDR3 loop spans 16 amino acids. V was clipped by 4 bases and J by 0 bases, with 16 bases between them. Germline loops: CDR1 LNHDA, CDR2 SQIVND (reference sequence). CDR3 sequence reads: CASSTDRDSHSYEQYF. CDR3 DNA sequence: TGTGCCAGTAGTACCGACAGGGACTCCCACTCCTACGAGCAGTACTTC.

In DNA form, the CDR3 reads TGCGCCAGCAGCTTGGCCGGCGGCAACTACGAGCAGTACTTC. Translation: CASSLAGGNYEQYF. The chain carries TRBV5-1 and TRBJ2-7; D is unclear. V lost 0 bases and J 3 bases, leaving 10 bases between the germline ends. CDR3 size: 14 residues. The germline V gene encodes CDR1 SGHRS and CDR2 YFSETQ.

The rearrangement links TRBV7-2 to TRBJ2-1, with D perhaps matching TRBD2 (6 bases). V was clipped by 1 base and J by 12 bases, with 13 bases between them. The CDR3 length is 13 residues. CDR1 and CDR2 (germline): SGHTA, FQGNSA. DNA of the CDR3: TGTGCCAGCAGCTTAGGGGGGGAGCTCGGGCAGTTCTTC. It is translated as CASSLGGELGQFF.

The gene calls are TRBV5-5 and TRBJ1-1; TRBD1 aligns across 10 bases. Germline-derived CDR1 and CDR2 are SGHKS and YYEKEE (reference sequence). Losses at the gene ends were 2 bases for V and 0 bases for J; bases not matched to a gene: 7. This CDR3 contains 17 residues. The DNA of the CDR3 is TGTGCCAGCAGCTTACCGGGACAGGGGACGGTGAACACTGAAGCTTTCTTT. It codes for CASSLPGQGTVNTEAFF.

J is TRBJ2-1 and V is TRBV3-1 (or the pseudogene TRBV3-2); TRBD2 matches at 12 bases. The J segment lost 7 bases and the V segment lost 2 bases, leaving 6 bases of the junction unmatched. The CDR3 is made up of 16 amino acids. Germline CDR1 reads LGHDT; CDR2 reads YNNKEL (reference sequence). The CDR3 DNA sequence: TGTGCCAGCAGCCAAACCGGGACTAGCGGGTCAAATGAGCAGTTCTTC. This encodes CASSQTGTSGSNEQFF.

The V and J genes are TRBV10-3 and TRBJ2-2, with 9 bases identical to TRBD1. The V segment lost 4 bases and the J segment 5 bases; nucleotides outside the gene matches: 20. The germline V gene encodes CDR1 ENHRY and CDR2 SYGVKD. This CDR3 is built from 20 residues. This CDR3 is CAISASAGTGTNAVTGELFF. Written as DNA, the CDR3 is TGTGCCATCAGTGCCTCGGCCGGGACAGGGACGAATGCCGTGACCGGGGAGCTGTTTTTT.

This chain joins TRBV19 and TRBJ1-1; tentative D call: TRBD1 (6 bases). This CDR3 region has 15 residues. V was clipped by 5 bases and J by 4 bases, with 17 bases between them. In germline, CDR1 is LNHDA, CDR2 SQIVND (reference sequence). The DNA of the CDR3 is TGTGCCAGTAGTCCCCGACGGAGAGGGGGCACTGAAGCTTTCTTT. It codes for CASSPRRRGGTEAFF.

In the case of this clone: Mismatch with germline at one junction end may stem from a read error. This chain connects TRBV19 to TRBJ2-7; the D gene is possibly TRBD2 (5 bases). The CDR3 consists of 15 residues. Germline V gives CDR1 LNHDA, CDR2 SQIVND (reference sequence). The CDR3 region is CASSLEADSSYEQYF. CDR3 coding DNA: TGTGCCAGTAGTCTAGAAGCGGATAGCTCCTACGAGCAGTACTTC.

The DNA of the CDR3 is TGTGCCAGCAGGCGAGGGGGAAATAATGAAAAACTGTTTTTT. Its translation: CASRRGGNNEKLFF. The V call is TRBV6-5, the J call TRBJ1-4; maybe TRBD1 (6 bases). The germline V and J ends were trimmed by 6 bases and 4 bases, with 12 bases remaining between them. The CDR3 sequence is 14 residues long. Germline V CDR1 and CDR2: MNHEY, SVGAGI.

Notes on this clone: One end of the junction does not line up with germline, which may come from a read error. V usage is TRBV7-7 and J usage is TRBJ2-3, with D perhaps TRBD2 (6 bases). This CDR3 is built from 14 residues. The germline V gene encodes CDR1 SSHAT and CDR2 FNYEAQ (reference sequence). This CDR3 reads CASSPTASVDTQYF. In nucleotides, the CDR3 is TGTGCTAGCAGCCCAACAGCTAGCGTTGATACGCAGTATTTT. The complete variable domain, with remaining parts taken from reference TRBV7-7 and TRBJ2-3, reads GAGVSQSPRYKVTKRGQDVTLRCDPISSHATLYWYQQALGQGPEFLTYFNYEAQPDKSGLPSDRFSAERPEGSISTLTIQRTEQRDSAMYRCASSPTASVDTQYFGPGTRLTVL.

The chain employs TRBV5-1 and TRBJ1-1; 9 bases map to TRBD1. The germline V gene has CDR1 SGHRS and CDR2 YFSETQ. V gave up 0 bases and J gave up 10 bases; unmatched junction bases: 4. The CDR3 consists of 13 residues. Here the CDR3 reads CASSLGQGVRAFF. In DNA, the CDR3 is TGCGCCAGCAGCTTGGGACAGGGGGTTAGAGCTTTCTTT.